The TCR beta chain described here comes from a study of blood T cell repertoires in COVID-19. Study in general: In each case, the material was cDNA or gDNA derived from T cells, B-cell-depleted T cells, or PBMCs.

This table comes from immunoSEQ multiplex PCR, and its TCRdb copy is limited to in-frame clones, with some not included. The sample contains 110,000 to 150,000 clones, approximately 90% of which appear only once. The table lists this clone with a count of one. Between the trimmed V and J ends, which lost 2 bases and 3 bases, there was a span of 5 bases. The V gene's germline CDR1 is SEHNR and CDR2 FQNEAQ (reference sequence). The CDR3 totals 14 residues. The receptor was isolated from a woman aged 60-70 years with active COVID-19. The sequencing input was peripheral blood. The V call is TRBV7-9, the J call TRBJ2-6; D ambiguous. DNA of the CDR3: TGTGCCAGCAGCTTATCTCTTGGGGCCAACGTCCTGACTTTC. Translating it yields CASSLSLGANVLTF.